The source of this T cell receptor beta chain is a study of CD8 T cells in Susac syndrome (dated by TCRdb to between 2018 and 2021). For context, the study as a whole: Repertoire sequencing was used to test whether CD8+ T cell activation and differentiation in Susac syndrome was antigen driven.

High-throughput TCR beta sequencing profiled peripheral blood CD8+ and CD4+ T cells from healthy donors, Susac syndrome patients and multiple sclerosis patients. Treatment-naive patients with stable or active relapsing-remitting disease fulfilling revised McDonald criteria were used as multiple sclerosis controls. Bulk CD8+ and CD4+ T cells were purified magnetically by negative isolation, whereas CD8+ TEMRA cells were enriched by FACS. Blood was drawn into EDTA tubes, processed within 24 hours, and PBMCs were isolated by density gradient centrifugation. PBMCs intended for TCR sequencing were cryopreserved in liquid nitrogen and thawed later in a water bath at 37 degrees C. Purity of sorted or isolated CD4+, CD8+ and CD8+ TEMRA cells was at least 90%. According to the germline V gene, CDR1 reads LGHNA and CDR2 reads YNFKEQ. From the cysteine up to the phenylalanine, the CDR3 has a length of 16 residues. Only the CDR3 DNA stays, 48 bases, in frame from base 1. The V end gives up 0 bases and the J end 3 bases, leaving 8 bases in the junction not matched to a gene.

Turning to this clonotype: What antigen it recognizes has not been identified. Qualities for individual bases were not recorded, and no much larger clone is one base off.

Paper-wide results and their limitations: The study acknowledged that relatively few individuals were included in the TCR sequencing and HLA analysis.

RNA was extracted with the RNeasy kit and about 0.5 to 1 ug was reverse transcribed using random hexamers. The immunoSEQ multiplex PCR assay, which covers 54 Vbeta and 13 Jbeta segments, was used to amplify TCR beta CDR3 regions. PCR amplification bias was corrected by using a synthetic template baseline for primer optimization and computational correction. As for how the authors treated the data: Reads were assigned to V, D and J genes according to IMGT and analyzed in immunoSEQ Analyzer, with only productive sequences retained. Clonality was calculated as one minus the Shannon entropy normalized by log2 of the number of productive unique sequences. For each patient and control, public and private clones were evaluated within the 100 most prevalent clones. Susac-specific clones were defined as absent from healthy and MS cohorts, about 1,000 published viral clones and other ImmuneACCESS disease sequences. TCRdb reanalyzed the raw reads on its own, using fastp at Q25 for trimming and MiXCR for clone calling, and kept in-frame beta chains. Rows merge per CDR3 protein into single entries with the most common DNA and genes. These V and J calls are TCRdb output, not the study's own analysis. The sample contains some 110,000 distinct CDR3 sequences, 85% to 95% of them found a single time. The ten top clones hold around 0.085% of the sample.

This sequence was found in a human donor with multiple sclerosis. The material sequenced was CD4+ T cells from PBMCs. Rearrangement joined TRBV4-2 to TRBJ2-7; the central 7 bases match TRBD1. The CDR3 sequence is CASSQDQATGNYEQYF. The DNA sequence is given as TGTGCCAGCAGCCAAGATCAGGCGACAGGGAACTACGAGCAGTACTTC.